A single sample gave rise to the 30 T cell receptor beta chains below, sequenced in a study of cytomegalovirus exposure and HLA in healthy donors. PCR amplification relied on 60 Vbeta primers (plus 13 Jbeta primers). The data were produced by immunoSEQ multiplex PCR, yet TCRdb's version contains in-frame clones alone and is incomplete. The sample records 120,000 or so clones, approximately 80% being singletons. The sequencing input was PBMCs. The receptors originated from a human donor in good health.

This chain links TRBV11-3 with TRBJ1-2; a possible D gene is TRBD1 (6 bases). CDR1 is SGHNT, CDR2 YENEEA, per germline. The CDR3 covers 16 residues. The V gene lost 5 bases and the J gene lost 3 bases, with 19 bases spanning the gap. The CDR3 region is CASSPRRTDRDYGYTF. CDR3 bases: TGTGCCAGCAGCCCTCGGAGGACGGACAGAGACTATGGCTACACCTTC.

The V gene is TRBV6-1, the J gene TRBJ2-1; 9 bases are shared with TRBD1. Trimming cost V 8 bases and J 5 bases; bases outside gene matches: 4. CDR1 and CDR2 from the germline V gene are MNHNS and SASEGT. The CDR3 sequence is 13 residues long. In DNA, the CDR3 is TGTGCCAGCCGGGACAGGGAGAACAATGAGCAGTTCTTC. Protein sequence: CASRDRENNEQFF.

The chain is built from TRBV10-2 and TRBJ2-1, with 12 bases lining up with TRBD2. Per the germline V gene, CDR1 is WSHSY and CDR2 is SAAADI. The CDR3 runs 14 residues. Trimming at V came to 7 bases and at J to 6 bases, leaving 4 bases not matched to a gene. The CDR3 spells CASTTSGSLNEQFF. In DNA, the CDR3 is TGCGCCAGCACGACTAGCGGGAGTCTCAATGAGCAGTTCTTC.

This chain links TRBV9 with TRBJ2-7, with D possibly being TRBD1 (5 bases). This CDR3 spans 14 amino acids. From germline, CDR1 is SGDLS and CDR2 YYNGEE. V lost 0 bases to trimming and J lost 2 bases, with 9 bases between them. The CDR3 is CASSVDGQAYEQYF. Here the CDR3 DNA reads TGTGCCAGCAGCGTAGACGGACAAGCCTACGAGCAGTACTTC.

Written as DNA, the CDR3 is TGTGCCTTAGAACAGGGGACCCACGAGCAGTACTTC. Translating gives CALEQGTHEQYF. The chain carries TRBV30 and TRBJ2-7, with 7 bases fitting TRBD1. This CDR3 spans 12 amino acids. Per the germline V gene, CDR1 is GTSNPN and CDR2 is SVGIG (reference sequence). With V trimmed by 7 bases and J by 5 bases, 8 bases remained unmatched.

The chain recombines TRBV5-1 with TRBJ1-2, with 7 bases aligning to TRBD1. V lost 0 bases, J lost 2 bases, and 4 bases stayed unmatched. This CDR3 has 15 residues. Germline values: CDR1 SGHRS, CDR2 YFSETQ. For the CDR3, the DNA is TGCGCCAGCAGCTTGGCAGGCAGGGGGAACTATGGCTACACCTTC. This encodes CASSLAGRGNYGYTF.

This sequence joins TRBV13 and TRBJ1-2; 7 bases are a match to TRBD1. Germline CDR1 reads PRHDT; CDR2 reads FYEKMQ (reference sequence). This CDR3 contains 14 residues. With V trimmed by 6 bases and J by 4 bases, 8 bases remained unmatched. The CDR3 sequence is CASSSGDRAYGYTF. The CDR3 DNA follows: TGTGCCAGCAGTAGCGGGGACAGAGCCTATGGCTACACCTTC.

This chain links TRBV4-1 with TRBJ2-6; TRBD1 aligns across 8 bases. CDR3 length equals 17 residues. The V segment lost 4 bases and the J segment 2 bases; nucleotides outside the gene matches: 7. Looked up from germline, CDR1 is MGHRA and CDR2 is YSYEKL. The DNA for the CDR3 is TGCGCCAGCAGCCTACCCCAGGGGGCCGCTGGGGCCAACGTCCTGACTTTC. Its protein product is CASSLPQGAAGANVLTF.

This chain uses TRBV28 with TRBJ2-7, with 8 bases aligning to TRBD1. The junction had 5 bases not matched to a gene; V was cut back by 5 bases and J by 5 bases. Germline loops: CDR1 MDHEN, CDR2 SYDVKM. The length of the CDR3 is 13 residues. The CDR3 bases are TGTGCCAGCAGTCAGGGGGCCCGCCACGAGCAGTACTTC. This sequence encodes CASSQGARHEQYF.

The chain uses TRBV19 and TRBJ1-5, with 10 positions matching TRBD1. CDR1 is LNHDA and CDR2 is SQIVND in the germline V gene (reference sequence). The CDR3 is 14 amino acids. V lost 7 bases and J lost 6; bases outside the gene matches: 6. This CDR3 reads CASTDRGQGQPQHF. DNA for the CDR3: TGTGCCAGTACAGACAGGGGGCAGGGTCAGCCCCAGCATTTT.

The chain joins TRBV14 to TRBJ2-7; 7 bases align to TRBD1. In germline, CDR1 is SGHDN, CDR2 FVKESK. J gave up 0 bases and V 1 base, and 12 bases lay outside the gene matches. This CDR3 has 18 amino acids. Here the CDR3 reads CASSQAPSTGSSSYEQYF. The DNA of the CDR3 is TGTGCCAGCAGCCAAGCCCCATCGACAGGGTCCAGCTCCTACGAGCAGTACTTC. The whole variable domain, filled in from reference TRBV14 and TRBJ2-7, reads EAGVTQFPSHSVIEKGQTVTLRCDPISGHDNLYWYRRVMGKEIKFLLHFVKESKQDESGMPNNRFLAERTGGTYSTLKVQPAELEDSGVYFCASSQAPSTGSSSYEQYFGPGTRLTVT.

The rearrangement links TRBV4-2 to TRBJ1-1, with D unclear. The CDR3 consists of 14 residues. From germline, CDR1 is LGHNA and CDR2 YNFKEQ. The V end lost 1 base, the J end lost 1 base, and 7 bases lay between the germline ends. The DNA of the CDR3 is TGTGCCAGCAGCCAAGGGGCCAAGAACACTGAAGCTTTCTTT. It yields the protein CASSQGAKNTEAFF.

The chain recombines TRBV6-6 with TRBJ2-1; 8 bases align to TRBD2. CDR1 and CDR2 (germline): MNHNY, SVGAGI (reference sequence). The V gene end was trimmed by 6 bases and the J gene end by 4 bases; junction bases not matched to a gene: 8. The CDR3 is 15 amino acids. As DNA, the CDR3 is TGTGCCAGCAGCCCCGGGGGGGTCAGGTACAATGAGCAGTTCTTC. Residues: CASSPGGVRYNEQFF.

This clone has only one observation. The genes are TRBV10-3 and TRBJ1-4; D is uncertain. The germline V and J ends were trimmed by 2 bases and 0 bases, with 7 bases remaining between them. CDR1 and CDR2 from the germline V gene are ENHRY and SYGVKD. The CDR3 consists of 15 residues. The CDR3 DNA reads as TGTGCCATCAGTGAGGAGGGTGCAACTAATGAAAAACTGTTTTTT. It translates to CAISEEGATNEKLFF.

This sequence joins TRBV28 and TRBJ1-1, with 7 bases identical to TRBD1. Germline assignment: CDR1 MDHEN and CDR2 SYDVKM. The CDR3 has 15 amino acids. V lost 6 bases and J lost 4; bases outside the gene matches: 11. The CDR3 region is CASSLTITGATEAFF. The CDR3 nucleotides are TGTGCCAGCAGCCTAACAATTACAGGGGCCACTGAAGCTTTCTTT.

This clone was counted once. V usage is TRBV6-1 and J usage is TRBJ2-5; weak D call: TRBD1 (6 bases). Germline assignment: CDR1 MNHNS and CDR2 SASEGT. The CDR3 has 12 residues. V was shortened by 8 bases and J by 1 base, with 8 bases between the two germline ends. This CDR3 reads CASQGSQETQYF. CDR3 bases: TGTGCCAGCCAGGGGTCCCAAGAGACCCAGTACTTC.

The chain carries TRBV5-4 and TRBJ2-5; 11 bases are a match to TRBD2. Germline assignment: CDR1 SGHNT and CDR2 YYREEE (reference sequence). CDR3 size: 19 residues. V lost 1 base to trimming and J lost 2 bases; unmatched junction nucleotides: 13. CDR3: CASSLLTFGTSGIQETQYF. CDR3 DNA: TGTGCCAGCAGCTTGCTTACATTCGGGACTAGCGGAATACAAGAGACCCAGTACTTC.

CDR3 sequence: CASSYRGDTEAFF. CDR3 DNA sequence: TGTGCCAGCAGCTACAGGGGAGACACTGAAGCTTTCTTT. This sequence joins TRBV6-1 and TRBJ1-1, with 7 bases aligning to TRBD1. V lost 6 bases, J lost 3 bases, and 4 bases stayed unmatched. Germline V gene data show CDR1 as MNHNS and CDR2 as SASEGT. The CDR3 sequence is 13 residues long.

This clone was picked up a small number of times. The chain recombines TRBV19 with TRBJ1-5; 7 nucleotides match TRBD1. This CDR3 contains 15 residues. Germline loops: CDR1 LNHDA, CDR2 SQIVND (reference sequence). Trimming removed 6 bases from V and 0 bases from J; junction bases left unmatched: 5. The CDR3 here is CASRSDRNSNQPQHF. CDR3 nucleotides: TGTGCCAGTAGATCGGACAGGAATAGCAATCAGCCCCAGCATTTT.

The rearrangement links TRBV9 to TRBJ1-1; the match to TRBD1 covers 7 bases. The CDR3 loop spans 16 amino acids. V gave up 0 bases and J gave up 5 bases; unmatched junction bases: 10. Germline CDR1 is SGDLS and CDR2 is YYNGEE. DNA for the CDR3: TGTGCCAGCAGCGTAGAGACAGGGTGGGGTGGGACTGAAGCTTTCTTT. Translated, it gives CASSVETGWGGTEAFF.

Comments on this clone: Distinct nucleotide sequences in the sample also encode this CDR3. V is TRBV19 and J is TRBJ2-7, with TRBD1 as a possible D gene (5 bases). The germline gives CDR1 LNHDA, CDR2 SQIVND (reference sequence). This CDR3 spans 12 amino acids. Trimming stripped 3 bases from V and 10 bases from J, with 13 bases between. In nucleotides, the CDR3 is TGTGCCAGTAGTATGGGAACGACAGTCCAGTACTTC. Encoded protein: CASSMGTTVQYF.

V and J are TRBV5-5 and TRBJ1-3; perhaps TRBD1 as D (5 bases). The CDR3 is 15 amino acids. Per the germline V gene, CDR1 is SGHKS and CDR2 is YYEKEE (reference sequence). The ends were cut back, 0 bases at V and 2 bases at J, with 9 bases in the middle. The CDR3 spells CASSLGGDAGNTIYF. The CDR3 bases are TGTGCCAGCAGCTTGGGGGGGGACGCTGGAAACACCATATATTTT.

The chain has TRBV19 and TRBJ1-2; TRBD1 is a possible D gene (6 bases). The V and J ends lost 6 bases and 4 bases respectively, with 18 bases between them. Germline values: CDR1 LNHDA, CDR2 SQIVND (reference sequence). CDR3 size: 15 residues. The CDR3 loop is CASRDPGTSGYGYTF. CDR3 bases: TGTGCCAGTAGAGACCCTGGGACATCAGGCTATGGCTACACCTTC. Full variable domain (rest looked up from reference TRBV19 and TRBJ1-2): DGGITQSPKYLFRKEGQNVTLSCEQNLNHDAMYWYRQDPGQGLRLIYYSQIVNDFQKGDIAEGYSVSREKKESFPLTVTSAQKNPTAFYLCASRDPGTSGYGYTFGSGTRLTVV.

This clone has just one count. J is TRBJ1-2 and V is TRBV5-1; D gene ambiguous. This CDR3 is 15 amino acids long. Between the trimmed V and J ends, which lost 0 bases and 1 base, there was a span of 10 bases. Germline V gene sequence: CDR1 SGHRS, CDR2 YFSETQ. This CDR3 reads CASSLAAGVNYGYTF. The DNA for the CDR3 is TGCGCCAGCAGCTTGGCCGCTGGAGTTAACTATGGCTACACCTTC. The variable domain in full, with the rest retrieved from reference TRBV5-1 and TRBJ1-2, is KAGVTQTPRYLIKTRGQQVTLSCSPISGHRSVSWYQQTPGQGLQFLFEYFSETQRNKGNFPGRFSGRQFSNSRSEMNVSTLELGDSALYLCASSLAAGVNYGYTFGSGTRLTVV.

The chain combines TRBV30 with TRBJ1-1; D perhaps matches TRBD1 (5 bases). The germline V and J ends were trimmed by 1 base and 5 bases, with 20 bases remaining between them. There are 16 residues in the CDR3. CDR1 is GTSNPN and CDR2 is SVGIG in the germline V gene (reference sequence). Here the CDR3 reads CAWSDLTVWGETEAFF. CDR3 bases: TGTGCCTGGAGTGACTTGACGGTATGGGGGGAGACTGAAGCTTTCTTT.

CDR3 loop: CAWSGAGTNTGELFF. CDR3 in DNA: TGTGCCTGGAGTGGAGCGGGAACGAACACCGGGGAGCTGTTTTTT. This chain joins TRBV30 and TRBJ2-2, with TRBD2 identical over 7 bases. The length of the CDR3 is 15 residues. Germline V gives CDR1 GTSNPN, CDR2 SVGIG (reference sequence). Trimming took 1 base from V and 0 from J; bases not matched to a gene: 2.

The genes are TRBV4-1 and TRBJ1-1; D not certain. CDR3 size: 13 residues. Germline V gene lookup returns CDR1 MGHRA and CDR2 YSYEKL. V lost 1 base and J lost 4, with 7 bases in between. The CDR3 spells CASSQVPGTEAFF. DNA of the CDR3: TGCGCCAGCAGCCAAGTCCCCGGCACTGAAGCTTTCTTT.

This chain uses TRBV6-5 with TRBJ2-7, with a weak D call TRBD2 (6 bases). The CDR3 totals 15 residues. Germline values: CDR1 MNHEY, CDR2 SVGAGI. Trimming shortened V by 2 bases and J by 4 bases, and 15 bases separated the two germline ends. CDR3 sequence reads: CASSYLSGERYEQYF. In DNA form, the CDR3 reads TGTGCCAGCAGTTACCTGTCGGGAGAGAGGTACGAGCAGTACTTC.

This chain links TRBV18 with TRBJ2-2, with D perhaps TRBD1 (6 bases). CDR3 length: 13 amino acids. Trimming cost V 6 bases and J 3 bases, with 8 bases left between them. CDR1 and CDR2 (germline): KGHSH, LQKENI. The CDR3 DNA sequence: TGTGCCAGCTCTCGACAGGACACCGGGGAGCTGTTTTTT. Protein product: CASSRQDTGELFF.

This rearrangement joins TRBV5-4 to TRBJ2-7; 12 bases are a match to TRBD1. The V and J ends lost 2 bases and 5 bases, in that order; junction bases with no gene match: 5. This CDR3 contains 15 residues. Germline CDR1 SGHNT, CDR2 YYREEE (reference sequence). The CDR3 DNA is TGTGCCAGCAGCTTCCGGGACAGGGGGCTAGACGAGCAGTACTTC. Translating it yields CASSFRDRGLDEQYF.